The clone carrying this TCR beta chain was observed at least ten times. In each sample, at least 6.5 million PBMCs were isolated. The data are from a study of blood T cells in healthy people across ages. At the level of the study: Researchers report that template switching captured about one barcoded beta molecule per two T cells.

Then a second PCR, running roughly 7 to 11 cycles, was carried out with a sample-barcoded 5' primer and a J-beta primer mix. Each cDNA molecule was tagged by a template-switch adaptor with 12 random nucleotides. TCRdb redid the calling of the 5' RACE reads with MiXCR, one entry per CDR3 protein. This table holds approximately 810,000 distinct CDR3 sequences, about 30% found once. The V end lost 5 bases, the J end lost 6 bases, and 15 bases lay between the germline ends. The CDR3 runs 14 residues. Germline V gives CDR1 SGHVS, CDR2 FNYEAQ. The V call is TRBV7-6, the J call TRBJ2-3; D unresolved. The TCR originated in a woman of 80 years or more in good health. The sample consisted of blood. For the CDR3, the DNA is TGTGCCAGCAGCCCTACCACATTGCCGGATACGCAGTATTTT. Protein: CASSPTTLPDTQYF.